Listed here is a single T cell receptor beta chain. The antigen remains undetermined. The CDR3 runs 18 residues. With V trimmed by 1 base and J by 5 bases, 9 bases remained unmatched. Germline V gives CDR1 SGHRS, CDR2 YFSETQ. This specimen belongs to a study of T-cell reconstitution after alpha-beta-depleted transplantation in children. Unique molecular identifiers were used in preparing the TCRbeta library. TCRdb independently ran MiXCR on the PCR reads; one entry per CDR3 protein. Of about 77,000 distinct CDR3 sequences listed, 18% were seen once; the top ten hold about 54%. Overall study findings and caveats: Some patients showed high day-60 TCRbeta diversity, which derived from surviving recipient T cells and thymic progenitors. At around two months after transplant, the alpha-beta T cells were reportedly derived from several hundred expanded clones that came from non-depleted graft cells. From newly produced T cells came most of the T-cell counts and diversity one year after transplant.

This TCR was sampled from a male patient aged 2-15 years who had a stem cell transplant for acute lymphoblastic leukemia, so the T cells may come from the graft donor. The chain combines TRBV5-1 with TRBJ2-3; the match to TRBD2 covers 14 bases. The sample was PBMCs, mostly from graft donor cells, taken 360 days after TCRalphabeta/CD19-depleted stem cell transplant. The CDR3 loop is CASSLNHRTSGRIDTQYF. The CDR3 coding sequence is TGCGCCAGCAGCTTGAACCACCGGACTAGCGGGAGGATAGATACGCAGTATTTT.